A single sample gave rise to the 21 T cell receptor beta chains below, sequenced in a study of tissue T cells after allogeneic stem cell transplantation. Method: immunoSEQ multiplex PCR; TCRdb's copy keeps in-frame clones and lacks some. The profile covers 2,500 to 3,000 clones, with 55% to 65% appearing a single time and 22% taken by the ten largest. This research-autopsy study prospectively enrolled adult allogeneic hematopoietic cell transplant recipients with steroid-refractory graft-versus-host disease. The source material was duodenal tissue, sampled at autopsy. The receptors were sampled from a male patient of 60 years or more with steroid-refractory graft-versus-host disease after an allogeneic stem cell transplant. The graft donor may have given rise to some T cells.

This chain uses TRBV7-9 with TRBJ2-5, with no clear D. The CDR3 runs 11 residues. The germline gives CDR1 SEHNR, CDR2 FQNEAQ (reference sequence). With 5 bases removed from V and 7 bases from J, the gap between germline ends came to 8 bases. The CDR3 region is CASSPRTTQYF. CDR3 sequence (DNA): TGTGCCAGCAGCCCCCGTACGACCCAGTACTTC.

In its sample, this clone was seen a few times. Other DNA sequences of this sample code for an identical CDR3. J is TRBJ2-7 and V is TRBV7-2; D may be TRBD2 (6 bases). The ends were cut back, 1 base at V and 2 bases at J, with 9 bases in the middle. CDR1 and CDR2 from the germline V gene are SGHTA and FQGNSA. The length of the CDR3 is 14 residues. In DNA, the CDR3 is TGTGCCAGCAGCTTAGGGGGGGAACCCTACGAGCAGTACTTC. Translation: CASSLGGEPYEQYF.

This clone came up once. The chain uses TRBV2 and TRBJ2-5; no clear D gene. The CDR3 is 11 residues long. Germline loops: CDR1 SNHLY, CDR2 FYNNEI. Trimming shortened V by 1 base and J by 4 bases, and 1 base separated the two germline ends. CDR3 amino acids: CASSEGETQYF. For the CDR3, the DNA is TGTGCCAGCAGTGAAGGAGAGACCCAGTACTTC.

The chain joins TRBV6-5 to TRBJ2-7, with 7 bases identical to TRBD1. The CDR3 consists of 14 residues. The ends lost 2 bases at V and 3 bases at J; junction bases unmatched: 4. In germline, CDR1 is MNHEY, CDR2 SVGAGI. This CDR3 is CASSYRRDSYEQYF. In DNA, the CDR3 is TGTGCCAGCAGTTACCGCCGGGACAGCTACGAGCAGTACTTC.

This clone has more than one count but fewer than ten. V usage is TRBV6-5 and J usage is TRBJ1-1, with TRBD1 matching over 9 bases. The V and J ends lost 11 bases and 4 bases, in that order; junction bases with no gene match: 11. The V gene's germline CDR1 is MNHEY and CDR2 SVGAGI. This CDR3 has 14 residues. CDR3: CALRPGTGLTEAFF. Written as DNA, the CDR3 is TGTGCCCTCCGTCCCGGGACAGGGCTCACTGAAGCTTTCTTT.

The chain carries TRBV6-5 and TRBJ2-6, with D unclear. The CDR3 runs 15 residues. Trimming stripped 3 bases from V and 0 bases from J, with 6 bases between. Germline CDR1 reads MNHEY; CDR2 reads SVGAGI. This CDR3 reads CASSYQVSGANVLTF. CDR3 nucleotide sequence: TGTGCCAGCAGTTATCAGGTCTCTGGGGCCAACGTCCTGACTTTC.

This clone is a singleton in its sample. The V and J genes are TRBV25-1 and TRBJ2-1; D might be TRBD2 (7 bases). The V and J ends lost 3 bases and 4 bases respectively, with 16 bases between them. Germline loops: CDR1 MGHDK, CDR2 SYGVNS. CDR3 length equals 16 residues. CDR3 coding DNA: TGTGCCAGCAGTGATGGAGGGGGGGGGATGTACAATGAGCAGTTCTTC. Protein: CASSDGGGGMYNEQFF. Full variable domain (outside the CDR3, taken from reference TRBV25-1 and TRBJ2-1): EADIYQTPRYLVIGTGKKITLECSQTMGHDKMYWYQQDPGMELHLIHYSYGVNSTEKGDLSSESTVSRIRTEHFPLTLESARPSHTSQYLCASSDGGGGMYNEQFFGPGTRLTVL.

This clone was seen a few times. This chain joins TRBV30 and TRBJ2-5; D may be TRBD1 or TRBD2 (6 bases each). V lost 4 bases and J 4 bases, leaving 16 bases between the germline ends. CDR3 length: 14 residues. Per germline, CDR1 GTSNPN and CDR2 SVGIG (reference sequence). This chain's CDR3 is CAWTPGGGSETQYF. CDR3 coding DNA: TGTGCCTGGACGCCCGGGGGCGGGTCAGAGACCCAGTACTTC.

This clone was seen a few times. This chain links TRBV5-1 with TRBJ1-6; the D is unclear. V lost 0 bases to trimming and J lost 7 bases, with 11 bases between them. The CDR3 spans 15 residues. Germline V lookup: CDR1 SGHRS, CDR2 YFSETQ. CDR3 bases: TGCGCCAGCAGCTTGGGGCAGTGGGGAAATTCACCCCTCCACTTT. It yields the protein CASSLGQWGNSPLHF.

J is TRBJ2-4 and V is TRBV7-2, with 7 bases matching TRBD1. Germline CDR1 and CDR2: SGHTA and FQGNSA. The junction had 10 bases not matched to a gene; V was cut back by 7 bases and J by 7 bases. CDR3 length equals 14 residues. CDR3 in amino acids: CASTQGVWGNIQYF. The DNA for the CDR3 is TGTGCCAGCACCCAGGGGGTTTGGGGGAACATTCAGTACTTC.

The CDR3 coding sequence is TGTGCTAGTGGTTTGGTAGGGGAACAGGGGAGACCTAATTCACCCCTCCACTTT. Its translation is CASGLVGEQGRPNSPLHF. The rearrangement uses TRBV12-5 and TRBJ1-6; 7 bases line up with TRBD1. The CDR3 contains 18 residues. Trimming at V came to 0 bases and at J to 6 bases, leaving 11 bases not matched to a gene. The germline V gene encodes CDR1 LGHNT and CDR2 FRNRAP.

V gene TRBV7-9 combines with J gene TRBJ2-7; D remains ambiguous. Trimming removed 3 bases from V and 7 bases from J, with 25 bases in between. CDR1 is SEHNR and CDR2 is FQNEAQ in the germline V gene (reference sequence). The CDR3 contains 17 residues. CDR3 protein: CASSLGLTAPLFGEQYF. As DNA, the CDR3 is TGTGCCAGCAGCTTGGGTTTAACAGCCCCCCTCTTTGGGGAGCAGTACTTC.

This clone qualifies as large (0.1 to 1%). The CDR3 loop is CASSQGQGWKSYEQYF. CDR3 DNA: TGTGCCAGCAGCCAAGGGCAGGGGTGGAAATCCTACGAGCAGTACTTC. V usage is TRBV3-1 (or the pseudogene TRBV3-2) and J usage is TRBJ2-7; possibly TRBD1 for D (6 bases). The CDR3 consists of 16 residues. Germline V gene data show CDR1 as LGHDT and CDR2 as YNNKEL (reference sequence). Trimming shortened V by 1 base and J by 1 base, and 14 bases separated the two germline ends.

This clone was counted a single time. This rearrangement joins TRBV7-6 to TRBJ2-5, with TRBD1 identical over 8 bases. Germline V gene lookup returns CDR1 SGHVS and CDR2 FNYEAQ. The CDR3 sequence is 14 residues long. The V gene end was trimmed by 4 bases and the J gene end by 2 bases; junction bases not matched to a gene: 3. CDR3 in amino acids: CASSSGQGQETQYF. The CDR3 DNA sequence: TGTGCCAGCAGCTCCGGACAGGGTCAAGAGACCCAGTACTTC. Full variable domain (remainder filled in from reference TRBV7-6 and TRBJ2-5): GAGVSQSPRYKVTKRGQDVALRCDPISGHVSLYWYRQALGQGPEFLTYFNYEAQQDKSGLPNDRFSAERPEGSISTLTIQRTEQRDSAMYRCASSSGQGQETQYFGPGTRLLVL.

The J gene is TRBJ2-3, the V gene TRBV4-3, with 10 positions matching TRBD1. J was trimmed by 4 bases and V by 4 bases; bases with no gene match: 5. Germline CDR1 and CDR2: LGHNA and YSLEER. The CDR3 is 15 residues long. The CDR3 region is CASSPRDRGADTQYF. DNA of the CDR3: TGCGCCAGCAGCCCCCGGGACAGGGGTGCAGATACGCAGTATTTT.

The chain employs TRBV7-8 and TRBJ1-5; D unclear. The CDR3 spans 15 residues. V dropped 3 bases and J dropped 6 bases, with 15 bases sitting between them. Germline CDR1 reads SGHVS; CDR2 reads FQNEAQ. The CDR3 is CASSFHDRVSQPQHF. The CDR3 region has the DNA TGTGCCAGCAGCTTCCATGATCGGGTGAGTCAGCCCCAGCATTTT.

The chain employs TRBV7-3 and TRBJ1-3; D is unresolved. The germline gives CDR1 SGHTA, CDR2 FQGTGA. The CDR3 covers 13 residues. Trimming shortened V by 5 bases and J by 8 bases, and 13 bases separated the two germline ends. In nucleotides, the CDR3 is TGTGCCAGCAGCCTGGGCCCTCTTGACACCATATATTTT. Protein: CASSLGPLDTIYF.

This clone has a handful of counts. The rearrangement links TRBV5-1 to TRBJ1-3; TRBD1 matches 9 bases. V lost 4 bases and J lost 3; bases outside the gene matches: 2. CDR1 and CDR2 from the germline V gene are SGHRS and YFSETQ. The CDR3 sequence is 14 residues long. The DNA for the CDR3 is TGCGCCAGCAGCACGGGACAGGGTGGAAACACCATATATTTT. Its translation: CASSTGQGGNTIYF.

This clone was detected once. This chain uses TRBV6-5 with TRBJ1-1; possible D gene TRBD1, 5 bases. V was pared by 1 base and J by 2 bases, with 11 bases between. The CDR3 is made up of 15 amino acids. Germline CDR1 and CDR2: MNHEY and SVGAGI. CDR3 DNA: TGTGCCAGCAGTTACTTCGCAGGGTTAAACACTGAAGCTTTCTTT. It yields the protein CASSYFAGLNTEAFF.

In DNA form, the CDR3 reads TGTGCCAGTAGTATAAAGGCCCAGAACACTGAAGCTTTCTTT. Its translation is CASSIKAQNTEAFF. The chain is built from TRBV19 and TRBJ1-1; D gene ambiguous. Germline values: CDR1 LNHDA, CDR2 SQIVND (reference sequence). With 2 bases removed from V and 1 base from J, the gap between germline ends came to 8 bases. CDR3 size: 14 residues.

The chain has TRBV7-9 and TRBJ1-5, with D unclear. With 2 bases removed from V and 6 bases from J, the gap between germline ends came to 8 bases. CDR1 is SEHNR and CDR2 is FQNEAQ in the germline V gene (reference sequence). The CDR3 covers 13 residues. In DNA, the CDR3 is TGTGCCAGCAGCTTAATGTTTGGTCAGCCCCAGCATTTT. Translating gives CASSLMFGQPQHF.